This T cell receptor beta chain was recorded in a study of T-cell memory formation after mild COVID-19. Study summary: Across donors, TCR clusters were largely donor specific. Study-level points and caveats: Later expanders leaned toward CD4+, whereas clones contracting from day 15 to 85 were balanced CD4/CD8.

This clonotype was seen a handful of times. Its target is not known. Employing constant-segment primers, 5'RACE generated TCR alpha and TCR beta cDNA libraries bearing sample barcodes and UMIs. TCRdb fed the 5' RACE reads into MiXCR, producing one record per CDR3 protein. The sample includes 300,000 to 400,000 distinct CDR3 sequences, around 15% of them seen just once. The CDR3 contains 18 residues. Germline V gene sequence: CDR1 DFQATT, CDR2 SNEGSKA (reference sequence). V lost 4 bases, J lost 0 bases, and 12 bases stayed unmatched. The sequence came from a man between 18 and 35 years old who had mild COVID-19 (a few samples of this study predate the infection). Cell type and time point are not known. What was sequenced was PBMCs or a T cell subset sorted from them (not recorded which). The chain links TRBV20-1 to TRBJ1-1; the match to TRBD1 covers 12 bases. The CDR3 protein is CSANPLLRDRGLNTEAFF. The CDR3 DNA reads as TGCAGTGCTAACCCGCTCCTCCGGGACAGGGGGCTGAACACTGAAGCTTTCTTT.